This TCR beta chain was found in a study of persistence of HIV-infected CD4 T cells. Note on this clone: Its specificity is not known.

V lost 7 bases and J lost 3, with 18 bases in between. This CDR3 spans 15 amino acids. CDR1 and CDR2 from the germline V gene are MNHEY and SVGAGI. This was the immunoSEQ version 4 assay in survey mode. Clones were sequenced by immunoSEQ multiplex PCR, and TCRdb holds only the in-frame ones, with some missing. In the table there are about 40,000 clones, about 80% of which are singletons. An overlapping HIV-1 Gag peptide pool stimulated these cells at about 0.9 ug/peptide/mL. CD40L/CD69 double-negative CD45RO-high memory CD4+ T cells were collected. Donors had undetectable plasma HIV-1 RNA, under 50 copies/mL, for 4+ years.

The sample was CD4+ T cells sorted from PBMCs after approximately 20-hour stimulation, taken from a patient who received antiretroviral therapy. This chain connects TRBV6-5 to TRBJ1-2; D remains ambiguous. This receptor was obtained from an adult man with HIV who was CMV-seropositive. CDR3 sequence reads: CASIQRSGMDYGYTF. Here the CDR3 DNA reads TGTGCCAGCATTCAAAGGTCCGGGATGGACTATGGCTACACCTTC.